One sample yielded the 10 T cell receptor beta chains listed below, sequenced in a study of blood T cell repertoires in COVID-19. This table comes from immunoSEQ multiplex PCR, and its TCRdb copy is limited to in-frame clones, with some not included. The sample shows about 170,000 clones, around 82% of them seen only once. Sequenced: peripheral blood. These receptors were collected from a woman in her 40s with COVID-19, enrolled during active disease.

This chain joins TRBV5-4 and TRBJ2-1; 8 positions match TRBD2. The CDR3 sequence is 16 residues long. Per the germline V gene, CDR1 is SGHNT and CDR2 is YYREEE (reference sequence). J was trimmed by 0 bases and V by 0 bases; bases with no gene match: 2. This chain's CDR3 is CASSLGLAPSYNEQFF. The CDR3 coding sequence is TGTGCCAGCAGCTTGGGACTAGCGCCCTCCTACAATGAGCAGTTCTTC.

In its sample, this clone was seen once. The CDR3 region is CATSSLPGGGTDTQYF. For the CDR3, the DNA is TGTGCCACCAGCAGCCTCCCCGGAGGGGGCACAGATACGCAGTATTTT. The chain links TRBV15 to TRBJ2-3; D perhaps matches TRBD2 (6 bases). From germline, CDR1 is LNHNV and CDR2 YYDKDF (reference sequence). CDR3 length: 16 residues. The V end lost 3 bases, the J end lost 1 base, and 14 bases lay between the germline ends.

The chain couples TRBV28 to TRBJ1-2, with a possible D match to TRBD1 (5 bases). Trimming removed 3 bases at V and 0 bases at J, with 8 bases between. The germline V gene has CDR1 MDHEN and CDR2 SYDVKM. This CDR3 has 14 residues. The CDR3 DNA is TGTGCCAGCAGTTTTAGGGGCTCTAACTATGGCTACACCTTC. It yields the protein CASSFRGSNYGYTF.

V gene TRBV4-2 combines with J gene TRBJ1-6; no clear D. CDR1 and CDR2 from the germline V gene are LGHNA and YNFKEQ. The CDR3 runs 14 residues. With 0 bases removed from V and 9 bases from J, the gap between germline ends came to 9 bases. CDR3 sequence: CASSQDLGGSPLHF. CDR3 sequence (DNA): TGTGCCAGCAGCCAAGACCTAGGCGGTTCACCCCTCCACTTT.

This clone was found a few times. Since a much larger clone is just one base distant, this may be a read error. This chain uses TRBV6-4 with TRBJ2-3, with 12 bases that match TRBD2. The CDR3 runs to 15 residues. Per the germline V gene, CDR1 is MRHNA and CDR2 is SNTAGT. Trimming removed 4 bases from V and 1 base from J; junction bases left unmatched: 0. Written as DNA, the CDR3 is TGTGCCAGCAGTGGGACTAGCGGGGGCACAGATACGCAGTATTTT. Its protein product is CASSGTSGGTDTQYF.

The chain links TRBV4-1 to TRBJ2-5, with 8 positions matching TRBD2. This CDR3 spans 16 amino acids. Germline V gene data show CDR1 as MGHRA and CDR2 as YSYEKL. Losses at the gene ends were 5 bases for V and 5 bases for J; bases not matched to a gene: 13. CDR3 nucleotides: TGCGCCAGCAGCTCCCTTCGCGGCGGGGGGCGGGAGACCCAGTACTTC. Translation: CASSSLRGGGRETQYF.

This chain connects TRBV5-4 to TRBJ2-1; 9 bases agree with TRBD1. Germline CDR1 reads SGHNT; CDR2 reads YYREEE (reference sequence). V lost 4 bases and J lost 6; bases outside the gene matches: 8. The CDR3 loop spans 15 amino acids. CDR3 coding DNA: TGTGCCAGCAGCCGCCCGGGACAGGGTTTCAATGAGCAGTTCTTC. Residues: CASSRPGQGFNEQFF.

V gene TRBV10-2 combines with J gene TRBJ2-1, with 10 bases that match TRBD2. The V gene end was trimmed by 5 bases and the J gene end by 9 bases; junction bases not matched to a gene: 10. CDR3 length: 15 residues. Germline CDR1 reads WSHSY; CDR2 reads SAAADI. CDR3 DNA: TGCGCCAGCAGTCAAACGAGGCTAGCGGGGGTTGAGCAGTTCTTC. Amino acids: CASSQTRLAGVEQFF.

The chain combines TRBV2 with TRBJ2-7; TRBD1 matches 7 bases. The germline V gene has CDR1 SNHLY and CDR2 FYNNEI. J lost 0 bases, V lost 6 bases, and 2 bases had no gene match. CDR3 length equals 13 residues. Here the CDR3 DNA reads TGTGCCAGCAGGGGACAGAGCTCCTACGAGCAGTACGTC. Translating gives CASRGQSSYEQYV.

V and J are TRBV5-1 and TRBJ2-1; D remains ambiguous. The germline gives CDR1 SGHRS, CDR2 YFSETQ. This CDR3 contains 14 residues. The germline V and J ends were trimmed by 6 bases and 2 bases, with 12 bases remaining between them. The CDR3 DNA follows: TGCGCCAGCACCTCCACTCGAACCTACAATGAGCAGTTCTTC. Encoded protein: CASTSTRTYNEQFF.